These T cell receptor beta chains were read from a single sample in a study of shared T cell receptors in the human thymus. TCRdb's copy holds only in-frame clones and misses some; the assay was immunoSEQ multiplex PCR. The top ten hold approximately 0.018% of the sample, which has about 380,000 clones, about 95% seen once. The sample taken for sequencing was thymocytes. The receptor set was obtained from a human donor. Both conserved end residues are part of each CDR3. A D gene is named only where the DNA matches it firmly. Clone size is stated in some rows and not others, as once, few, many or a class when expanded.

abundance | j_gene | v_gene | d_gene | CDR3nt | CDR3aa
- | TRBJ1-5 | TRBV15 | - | TGTGCCACCAGCAGAGATAAGGGGAATCAGCCCCAGCATTTT | CATSRDKGNQPQHF
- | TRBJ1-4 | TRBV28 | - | TGTGCCAGCAGCCTTACGTCCCAAGAGGGACTGTTTTTT | CASSLTSQEGLFF
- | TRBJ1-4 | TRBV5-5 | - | TGTGCCAGCAGCTTCGAAACCGGGACCTTGAATGAAAAACTGTTTTTT | CASSFETGTLNEKLFF
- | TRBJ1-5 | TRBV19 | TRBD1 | TGTGCCAGTAATCGACAGGGGGAGAATCAGCCCCAGCATTTT | CASNRQGENQPQHF
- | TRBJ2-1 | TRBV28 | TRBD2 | TGTGCCAGCAGTCAACACCCAGGGACTAGCAGCTACAATGAGCAGTTCTTC | CASSQHPGTSSYNEQFF
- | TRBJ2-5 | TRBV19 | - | TGTGCCAGTAGTTCCAGGACCACCACGGAAGAGACCCAGTACTTC | CASSSRTTTEETQYF
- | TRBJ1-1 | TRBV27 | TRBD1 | TGTGCCAGCAGGACAGGGGCCACTGAAGCTTTCTTT | CASRTGATEAFF
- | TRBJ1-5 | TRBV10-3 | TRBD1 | TGTGCCACGGGACAGGGAAGCAATCAGCCCCAGCATTTT | CATGQGSNQPQHF
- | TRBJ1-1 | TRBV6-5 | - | TGTGCCAGCAGCCGCCCGGCTCGGGGGGCTGAAGCTTTCTTT | CASSRPARGAEAFF
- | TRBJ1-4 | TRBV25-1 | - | TGTGCCAGCAGTGAGTCACCCATCCCCGGGACATGGAATGAAAAACTGTTTTTT | CASSESPIPGTWNEKLFF
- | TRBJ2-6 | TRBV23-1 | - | TGCGCCAGCGTAAGGGACGAAGTGGCCGGGGCCAACGTCCTGACTTTC | CASVRDEVAGANVLTF
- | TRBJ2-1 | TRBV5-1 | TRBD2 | TGCGCCAGCAGTTACGGGACTAGCGGAAACAATGAGCAGTTCTTC | CASSYGTSGNNEQFF
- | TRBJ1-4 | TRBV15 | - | TGTGCCACCAGCAGAACAGGGAATGAAAAACTGTTTTTT | CATSRTGNEKLFF
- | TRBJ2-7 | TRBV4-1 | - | TGCGCCAGCAGCCAAGAGGAGCGCTCCTACGAGCAGTACTTC | CASSQEERSYEQYF
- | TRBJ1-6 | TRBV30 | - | TGTGCCTGGAGTGGCGGAGAGCCACCCTGGGGGAATAATTCACCCCTCCACTTT | CAWSGGEPPWGNNSPLHF
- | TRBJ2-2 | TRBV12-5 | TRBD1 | TGTGCTAGTGGTTGGGACAGGGCGGGGGTGAACACCGGGGAGCTGTTTTTT | CASGWDRAGVNTGELFF
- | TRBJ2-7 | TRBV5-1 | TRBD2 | TGCGCCAGCAGCGGACCGGGAGCGGGAGGGCGGGACGAGCAGTACTTC | CASSGPGAGGRDEQYF
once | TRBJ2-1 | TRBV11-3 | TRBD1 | TGTGCCAGCAGCGTCGACAGGGACAATGAGCAGTTCTTC | CASSVDRDNEQFF
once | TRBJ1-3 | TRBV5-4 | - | TGTGCCAGCAGCTTGGACCAGCCTGGAAACACCATATATTTT | CASSLDQPGNTIYF
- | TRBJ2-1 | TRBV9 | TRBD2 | TGTGCCAGCAGCGTATGGGGGCTAGCGGGAATCTACAATGAGCAGTTCTTC | CASSVWGLAGIYNEQFF
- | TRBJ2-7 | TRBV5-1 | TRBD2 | TGCGCCAGCAGCTTGGGGATACGGACTAGCGGGAGTAACGAGCAGTACTTC | CASSLGIRTSGSNEQYF
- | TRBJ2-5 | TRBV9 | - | TGTGCCAGCAGCCCTGGACAGAAAGAGACCCAGTACTTC | CASSPGQKETQYF
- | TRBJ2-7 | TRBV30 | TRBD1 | TGTGCCTGGGCCCCTGGACAGGTTTACTCGCACGAGCAGTACTTC | CAWAPGQVYSHEQYF
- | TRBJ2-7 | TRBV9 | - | TGTGCCAGCAGCGTAGAGGCGGGACAACCCTACGAGCAGTACTTC | CASSVEAGQPYEQYF
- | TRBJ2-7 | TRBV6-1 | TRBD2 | TGTGCCAGCAGTGCCACGGGGGGGTACGAGCAGTACTTC | CASSATGGYEQYF
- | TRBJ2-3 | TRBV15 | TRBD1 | TGTGCCACCAGCAGGGGTTCCTTGACAGGGACCACAGATACGCAGTATTTT | CATSRGSLTGTTDTQYF
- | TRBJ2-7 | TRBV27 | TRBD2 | TGTGCCAGCAGTTCCGCTCCACTAGCGTTGAGCTCCTACGAGCAGTACTTC | CASSSAPLALSSYEQYF
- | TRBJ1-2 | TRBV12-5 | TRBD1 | TGTGCTAGTGGTTTGGTAGGGACAGGGATGGCCGACTACACCTTC | CASGLVGTGMADYTF
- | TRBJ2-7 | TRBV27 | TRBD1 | TGTGCCAGCAGTTTATCGCCCGGGACAGGGGGAACCTACGAGCAGTACTTC | CASSLSPGTGGTYEQYF
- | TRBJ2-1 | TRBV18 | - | TGTGCCAGCTCACCGGGGGCCTACAATGAGCAGTTCTTC | CASSPGAYNEQFF
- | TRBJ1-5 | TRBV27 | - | TGTGCCAGCAGCCCGGGCACTTATCAGCCCCAGCATTTT | CASSPGTYQPQHF
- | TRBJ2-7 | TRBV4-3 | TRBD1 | TGCGCCAGCAGCCAAAGACAGGGAAGCTCCTACGAGCAGTACTTC | CASSQRQGSSYEQYF
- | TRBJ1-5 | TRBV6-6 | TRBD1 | TGTGCCAGCAGTTATCCTGACAGGGACAGCAATCAGCCCCAGCATTTT | CASSYPDRDSNQPQHF
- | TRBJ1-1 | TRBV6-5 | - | TGTGCCAGCAGTCCCAGACACCGTCGGAATGGTGAAGCTTTCTTT | CASSPRHRRNGEAFF
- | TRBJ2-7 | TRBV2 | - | TGTGCCAGGGGGACATCCTCCTACGAGCAGTACTTC | CARGTSSYEQYF
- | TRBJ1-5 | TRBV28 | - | TGTGCCAGCAGTTCCTATTCGGGGAGCAATCAGCCCCAGCATTTT | CASSSYSGSNQPQHF
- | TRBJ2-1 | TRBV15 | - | TGTGCCACCACCCTCGGCTACAATGAGCAGTTCTTC | CATTLGYNEQFF
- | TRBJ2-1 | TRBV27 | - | TGTGCCAGCAGTCTAAAGGGTAATAGCTCCTACAATGAGCAGTTCTTC | CASSLKGNSSYNEQFF
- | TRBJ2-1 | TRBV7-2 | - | TGTGCCAGCAGCTTTTTCGGGCTCGGTAATGAGCAGTTCTTC | CASSFFGLGNEQFF
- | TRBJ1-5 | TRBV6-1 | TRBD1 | TGTGCCAGCAGTGAGAGACAGGGCCATACGGCGCCCCAGCATTTT | CASSERQGHTAPQHF
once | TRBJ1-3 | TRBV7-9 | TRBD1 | TGTGCCAGCAGCTTAGACCAGGGGGCTGGAAACACCATATATTTT | CASSLDQGAGNTIYF
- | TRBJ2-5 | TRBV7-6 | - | TGTGCCAGCGTGAGACGAGGGAGCATACAAGAGACCCAGTACTTC | CASVRRGSIQETQYF